These 21 T cell receptor beta chains originate from one sample sequenced in a study of blood T cell repertoires in COVID-19. Profiling relied on immunoSEQ multiplex PCR, and the TCRdb table lists in-frame clones only, not all of them. In the table there are a few hundred thousand clones, about 90% of which are singletons. The material sequenced was peripheral blood. The receptors shown here come from a woman in her sixties with COVID-19, enrolled during active disease.

This chain connects TRBV11-2 to TRBJ1-5, with no clear D. Germline CDR1 reads SGHAT; CDR2 reads FQNNGV. V lost 4 bases, J lost 7 bases, and 17 bases lay in between. The CDR3 has 15 amino acids. The CDR3 region is CASSSPGEAGQPQHF. As DNA, the CDR3 is TGTGCCAGCAGCTCCCCTGGGGAGGCTGGGCAGCCCCAGCATTTT.

This chain connects TRBV9 to TRBJ2-1, with 9 bases lining up with TRBD2. Germline V lookup: CDR1 SGDLS, CDR2 YYNGEE. The ends lost 3 bases at V and 5 bases at J; junction bases unmatched: 15. The CDR3 has 18 residues. CDR3 bases: TGTGCCAGCAGCGGCCCTCTGAAGCGGGGGGCCTCTAACAATGAGCAGTTCTTC. Translating gives CASSGPLKRGASNNEQFF.

A remark on this clone: An end of the junction does not agree with germline; a read error may underlie this. The V call is TRBV2, the J call TRBJ1-2; TRBD1 matches 8 bases. This CDR3 has 13 amino acids. Germline V gene lookup returns CDR1 SNHLY and CDR2 FYNNEI. The CDR3 sequence is CASSQAWDRSYTF. The CDR3 DNA reads as TGTGCCAGCAGTCAAGCCTGGGACAGGAGCTACACCTTC.

The chain couples TRBV3-1 (or the pseudogene TRBV3-2) to TRBJ2-7; TRBD1 aligns across 7 bases. Germline CDR1 and CDR2: LGHDT and YNNKEL (reference sequence). The CDR3 covers 20 residues. The V and J ends lost 2 bases and 9 bases, in that order; junction bases with no gene match: 28. CDR3 sequence (DNA): TGTGCCAGCAGCCAACTAGACAGGGTCGGTGACTTGTCGTCAAGGTCGTGGCAGTACTTC. Translation gives CASSQLDRVGDLSSRSWQYF.

The chain employs TRBV3-1 (or the pseudogene TRBV3-2) and TRBJ2-3; TRBD2 matches at 10 bases. V lost 5 bases, J lost 4 bases, and 9 bases stayed unmatched. The CDR3 covers 16 residues. The V gene's germline CDR1 is LGHDT and CDR2 YNNKEL (reference sequence). The DNA of the CDR3 is TGTGCCAGCAGCAGCGCTAGCGGGGGAGGAGCAGATACGCAGTATTTT. Protein sequence: CASSSASGGGADTQYF.

The chain recombines TRBV27 with TRBJ2-2; TRBD2 matches 13 bases. The CDR3 sequence is 18 residues long. The J segment lost 0 bases and the V segment lost 5 bases, leaving 6 bases of the junction unmatched. Germline V gives CDR1 MNHEY, CDR2 SMNVEV (reference sequence). The CDR3 loop reads CASSPGLAGASNTGELFF. The CDR3 DNA reads TGTGCCAGCAGTCCCGGACTAGCGGGGGCCTCGAACACCGGGGAGCTGTTTTTT.

This clone was observed once. The chain is built from TRBV6-1 and TRBJ2-1; 7 bases agree with TRBD2. The germline gives CDR1 MNHNS, CDR2 SASEGT. V lost 4 bases, J lost 0 bases, and 9 bases stayed unmatched. CDR3 length: 17 residues. CDR3 protein: CASSAAGSGGSYNEQFF. Here the CDR3 DNA reads TGTGCCAGCAGTGCCGCTGGTTCGGGGGGCTCCTACAATGAGCAGTTCTTC.

V and J are TRBV6-6 and TRBJ1-1; 10 nucleotides line up with TRBD1. Germline CDR1 is MNHNY and CDR2 is SVGAGI (reference sequence). With 4 bases clipped from V and 6 bases from J, the junction kept 8 bases outside the gene matches. The CDR3 is made up of 15 amino acids. The CDR3, as DNA: TGTGCCAGCAGTTCGGGACAGGGGCCAAACGCTGAAGCTTTCTTT. Amino acid sequence: CASSSGQGPNAEAFF.

This clone was counted once. The chain couples TRBV5-1 to TRBJ2-5, with D possibly TRBD1 on 6 matching bases. This CDR3 is 14 amino acids long. V lost 5 bases to trimming and J lost 1 base, with 12 bases between them. Germline-derived CDR1 and CDR2 are SGHRS and YFSETQ. CDR3 DNA: TGCGCCAGCAGTAGCCAGGGGTTCCAAGAGACCCAGTACTTC. Translated, it gives CASSSQGFQETQYF.

This clone was seen just once. CDR3 sequence reads: CASSVGSGAGNTIYF. The CDR3 nucleotides are TGTGCCAGCAGCGTAGGGTCAGGGGCAGGAAACACCATATATTTT. The rearrangement joins TRBV9 to TRBJ1-3, with D perhaps matching TRBD1 (6 bases). Germline lookup yields CDR1 SGDLS and CDR2 YYNGEE. CDR3 length: 15 residues. Trimming cost V 0 bases and J 4 bases, with 11 bases left between them.

Written as DNA, the CDR3 is TGTGCCAGCAGTGACCCGACAGGGACGGGGTGGGAGACCCAGTACTTC. Its protein is CASSDPTGTGWETQYF. The genes are TRBV27 and TRBJ2-5; 7 bases are a match to TRBD1. This CDR3 is 16 amino acids long. Germline V lookup: CDR1 MNHEY, CDR2 SMNVEV (reference sequence). V was clipped by 5 bases and J by 5 bases; unmatched bases: 14.

CDR3 region: CASSTGDRYGYTF. In nucleotides, the CDR3 is TGTGCCAGCAGTACCGGGGACAGATATGGCTACACCTTC. The chain recombines TRBV6-6 with TRBJ1-2, with 7 bases aligning to TRBD1. The V segment lost 5 bases and the J segment 5 bases; nucleotides outside the gene matches: 5. CDR3 length: 13 amino acids. From germline, CDR1 is MNHNY and CDR2 SVGAGI (reference sequence).

The chain carries TRBV7-9 and TRBJ1-2; TRBD1 aligns across 10 bases. The CDR3 runs 13 residues. J gave up 7 bases and V 5 bases, and 4 bases lay outside the gene matches. Germline values: CDR1 SEHNR, CDR2 FQNEAQ (reference sequence). CDR3 amino acids: CASSPTGGSGYTF. In nucleotides, the CDR3 is TGTGCCAGCAGCCCGACAGGGGGCTCTGGCTACACCTTC.

This clone has only a few counts. CDR3 sequence reads: CASKGDNEKLFF. The CDR3 region has the DNA TGTGCCAGCAAAGGAGATAATGAAAAACTGTTTTTT. J is TRBJ1-4 and V is TRBV6-1; D call uncertain. This CDR3 spans 12 amino acids. CDR1 and CDR2 from the germline V gene are MNHNS and SASEGT. V was trimmed by 7 bases and J by 4 bases, leaving 7 bases between them.

The rearrangement joins TRBV4-3 to TRBJ1-2, with 9 bases lining up with TRBD1. The V gene end was trimmed by 6 bases and the J gene end by 0 bases; junction bases not matched to a gene: 5. CDR1 and CDR2 from the germline V gene are LGHNA and YSLEER. The CDR3 spans 15 residues. The CDR3 loop is CASSRDRATNYGYTF. CDR3 DNA sequence: TGCGCCAGCAGTCGGGACAGGGCTACTAACTATGGCTACACCTTC.

This clone was seen a handful of times. The sample holds other DNA sequences that translate to the same CDR3. J is TRBJ2-1 and V is TRBV5-1; TRBD2 matches at 10 bases. V was clipped by 1 base and J by 8 bases; unmatched bases: 6. The CDR3 totals 15 residues. Germline V gene sequence: CDR1 SGHRS, CDR2 YFSETQ. The CDR3 loop reads CASSLIAGGLDEQFF. In DNA, the CDR3 is TGCGCCAGCAGCTTGATAGCGGGGGGATTGGATGAGCAGTTCTTC.

J is TRBJ2-1 and V is TRBV14, with 10 bases matching TRBD1. V trimming: 6 bases; J trimming: 5 bases; junction bases outside the gene matches: 7. This CDR3 spans 15 amino acids. Germline V gives CDR1 SGHDN, CDR2 FVKESK. In DNA form, the CDR3 reads TGTGCCAGCAGACCGACAGGGGGCCCGAACAATGAGCAGTTCTTC. It translates to CASRPTGGPNNEQFF.

This rearrangement joins TRBV2 to TRBJ1-1, with 7 bases fitting TRBD1. CDR1 SNHLY and CDR2 FYNNEI come from the germline V gene. V shed 5 bases and J 1 base; nucleotides not matched to a gene: 4. The CDR3 is 14 amino acids. The CDR3 loop reads CASSNTGENTEAFF. DNA of the CDR3: TGTGCCAGCAGTAACACAGGGGAGAACACTGAAGCTTTCTTT.

The gene calls are TRBV11-2 and TRBJ2-1; D is perhaps TRBD1 (5 bases). The CDR3 runs 18 residues. Per the germline V gene, CDR1 is SGHAT and CDR2 is FQNNGV. V was shortened by 4 bases and J by 0 bases, with 19 bases between the two germline ends. CDR3 in DNA: TGTGCCAGCAGCTCCGGGCCAGGGCTTAACCGCTCCTACAATGAGCAGTTCTTC. Translated: CASSSGPGLNRSYNEQFF.

This clone was observed a single time. The V and J genes are TRBV5-1 and TRBJ1-6; D remains unclear. CDR1 and CDR2 from the germline V gene are SGHRS and YFSETQ. There are 17 residues in the CDR3. V was shortened by 4 bases and J by 0 bases, with 14 bases between the two germline ends. The CDR3 DNA reads as TGCGCCAGCAGCAGAGCGGCGGTGAGCTCCTATAATTCACCCCTCCACTTT. This gives the protein CASSRAAVSSYNSPLHF.

This clone was detected once. The V call is TRBV4-2, the J call TRBJ2-3; possible D gene TRBD1, 6 bases. Per the germline V gene, CDR1 is LGHNA and CDR2 is YNFKEQ. Between the trimmed V and J ends, which lost 6 bases and 1 base, there was a span of 14 bases. The CDR3 extends over 15 amino acids. The CDR3 DNA reads as TGTGCCAGCAGGCCTTGGGCAGGGGGCACAGATACGCAGTATTTT. Amino acids: CASRPWAGGTDTQYF.